The present TCR beta chain was sequenced within a study of T cells in Graves' hyperthyroidism and ophthalmopathy (dated by TCRdb to the late 2010s). For the study in its entirety: Peripheral blood was collected at initial diagnosis, before any treatment. Whether ophthalmopathy could be predicted prospectively was tested in an independent validation cohort made up of approximately 19 hyperthyroidism patients plus 17 patients who later progressed to ophthalmopathy. A discovery cohort of approximately 97 patients, roughly 43 with Graves' ophthalmopathy and about 58 with stable Graves' hyperthyroidism, was used to find distinguishing TCR V-J signatures. According to the paper, TCR Vbeta CDR3 sequencing was carried out on about 140 peripheral blood samples, which came from under 50 ophthalmopathy, around 74 hyperthyroidism and roughly 17 progressor patients. In addition, the study compared T-cell repertoires in thyroid tissue and in blood from 6 or 7 Graves' hyperthyroidism patients. After blood sampling, hyperthyroidism patients were treated with methimazole at a starting dose of 30 mg daily, and ophthalmopathy patients were treated with high-dose intravenous methylprednisolone. For training and testing, the approximately 92 patients in the discovery cohort were randomly divided in a 7:3 ratio. The full study reports these points: Most expanded thyroid clonotypes (frequency above 0.001) were also detected in blood, a finding suggesting that blood repertoires may reflect thyroid immune responses. In cross-validation, a model built on a 13 V-J signature told ophthalmopathy apart from stable hyperthyroidism with just under 90% sensitivity and about 81% specificity, and in testing the same model reached 80%/75%. Sample size was not statistically predetermined, and investigators were not blinded to group allocation. During validation, the model predicted progression to ophthalmopathy a median of around 6 months ahead of onset, with just under 71% sensitivity and 72% to 85% specificity.

TCR beta CDR3 regions were amplified from RNA transcripts. For the first round of RT-PCR on the TCR CDR3, the HTBI primer set was used together with the Qiagen OneStep RT-PCR kit. A second multiplex PCR round built the libraries, followed by size selection and purification. The libraries were sequenced on an Illumina HiSeq2000 using paired-end 100 bp reads. On the study's bioinformatics: Raw data were processed with SOAPnuke, discarding reads with adapters, uncalled bases, mean Phred below 15, or no exact constant-primer or identifier match. COPE v1.2.5 was used to merge high-quality paired reads, and clonotypes were defined as unique nucleotide sequences. MiTCR v1.1 was used to align clonotypes to the IMGT TRBV, TRBD and TRBJ reference segments. Only V-J combinations with frequency above 0.0001, covering about 99% of repertoires, were analysed. A TCS score was defined as the ratio of F50 (clonal expansion) to E x V (chaos), with BLOSUM62-based TCRdist applied between CDR3 peptides within each V-J. Welch's t-statistics and random forest reduced 450 to 600 V-J features to roughly 13, which were used in a naive Bayes classifier (R e1071). The public reads were quality trimmed at Q25 with fastp and then assembled into clones with MiXCR by TCRdb, keeping productive beta chains. A single entry per CDR3 protein holds the most common genes and DNA from its merged rows. These V and J calls originate from TCRdb's pipeline instead of the authors' own analysis. Counted in this sample were about 210,000 distinct CDR3 sequences; approximately 17% of them appeared once. Roughly 50% of the sample comes from the top ten.

Stable Graves' hyperthyroidism was defined as the absence of progression to ophthalmopathy over 18 months of follow-up. The hyperthyroidism patients were between 18 and 65 years old and newly diagnosed, with a disease duration of less than 2 months. Exclusion was applied to patients with uncontrolled infections, other autoimmune diseases, pregnancy or lactation. Diagnoses relied on clinical symptoms, serum thyroxine and TRAb, thyroid ultrasound and orbital computed tomography. Ficoll-Paque density gradient centrifugation was used to isolate PBMCs from around 10 ml of fresh peripheral blood. Total RNA was extracted with Trizol reagent, and quality was checked on an Agilent 2100 Bioanalyzer. Including the terminal cysteine and phenylalanine, the CDR3 comprises 14 residues. The only DNA kept is the CDR3, 42 bases in frame from the first base. Cut back by 3 bases and 5 bases, the V and J ends lie 14 bases apart. Reading the germline V gene gives CDR1 SNHLY and CDR2 FYNNEI.

This clonotype was seen many times. It has no known antigen specificity. No base qualities exist here, and no much larger clone lies one base off it. Sample: blood. The V and J segments used are TRBV2 and TRBJ2-7, and perhaps TRBD1 as D gene, on 5 matching bases. The receptor comes from a man aged 50 to 60 with Graves' hyperthyroidism. The CDR3 sequence is CASSDNSRVHEQYF. The DNA sequence reads TGTGCCAGCAGTGACAACAGCAGGGTCCACGAGCAGTACTTC.